This is a list of T cell receptor beta chains from one sample in a study of cytomegalovirus exposure and HLA in healthy donors. Sequencing used immunoSEQ multiplex PCR; TCRdb keeps in-frame clones, though not all of them. Here the sample spans some 120,000 clones, roughly 84% being singletons. Material: PBMCs. The receptors derive from a young woman in good health and CMV-seropositive. The CDR3 runs from the conserved cysteine through the conserved F or W. Each record gives: J gene, clone size, D gene, V gene, CDR3 length, CDR3 DNA, CDR3 protein. The D gene is left open where the match is weak. Only part of the rows carry a size: once, few, many, or a class if the clone is expanded.

J gene: TRBJ2-1
clone size: few
D gene: TRBD2
V gene: TRBV11-1
CDR3 length: 15
CDR3 DNA: TGTGCCAGCAGCCAGCTAGCGGGGGTCTTTGGTGAGCAGTTCTTC
CDR3 protein: CASSQLAGVFGEQFF

J gene: TRBJ1-1
clone size: .
D gene: .
V gene: TRBV9
CDR3 length: 14
CDR3 DNA: TGTGCCAGCAGCGTAGGGGCCTTGAACACTGAAGCTTTCTTT
CDR3 protein: CASSVGALNTEAFF

J gene: TRBJ1-1
clone size: .
D gene: .
V gene: TRBV19
CDR3 length: 13
CDR3 DNA: TGTGCCAGTACCGGGACACTGAACACTGAAGCTTTCTTT
CDR3 protein: CASTGTLNTEAFF

J gene: TRBJ2-3
clone size: .
D gene: TRBD2
V gene: TRBV25-1
CDR3 length: 14
CDR3 DNA: TGTGCCAGCAGTGGTAGCGGGAGCACAGATACGCAGTATTTT
CDR3 protein: CASSGSGSTDTQYF

J gene: TRBJ2-1
clone size: .
D gene: .
V gene: TRBV15
CDR3 length: 13
CDR3 DNA: TGTGCCACCAGCAGATCCATGGCGGGGGAGCAGTTCTTC
CDR3 protein: CATSRSMAGEQFF

J gene: TRBJ2-7
clone size: few
D gene: .
V gene: TRBV5-1
CDR3 length: 12
CDR3 DNA: TGCGCCAGCAGCTTAGGAGGGCGGGAGCAGTACTTC
CDR3 protein: CASSLGGREQYF

J gene: TRBJ1-1
clone size: .
D gene: TRBD1
V gene: TRBV19
CDR3 length: 15
CDR3 DNA: TGTGCCAGTAGTATGGGGGACAGGGTGAACACTGAAGCTTTCTTT
CDR3 protein: CASSMGDRVNTEAFF

J gene: TRBJ1-1
clone size: few
D gene: .
V gene: TRBV5-6
CDR3 length: 16
CDR3 DNA: TGTGCCAGCAGCACTGAGGAGACAGGTATGAACACTGAAGCTTTCTTT
CDR3 protein: CASSTEETGMNTEAFF

J gene: TRBJ1-5
clone size: .
D gene: TRBD1
V gene: TRBV30
CDR3 length: 13
CDR3 DNA: TGCGCCTGGAGTGAGGGGGCTTGGAAGCCCCAGCATTTT
CDR3 protein: CAWSEGAWKPQHF

J gene: TRBJ2-1
clone size: .
D gene: TRBD2
V gene: TRBV29-1
CDR3 length: 14
CDR3 DNA: TGCAGCGTTCATGGGACTAGCGAGTTTGCGGAGCAGTTCTTC
CDR3 protein: CSVHGTSEFAEQFF

J gene: TRBJ2-5
clone size: .
D gene: .
V gene: TRBV10-3
CDR3 length: 13
CDR3 DNA: TGTGCCATCGGACAGGAGGGGCAAGAGACCCAGTACTTC
CDR3 protein: CAIGQEGQETQYF

J gene: TRBJ1-4
clone size: .
D gene: .
V gene: TRBV10-1
CDR3 length: 13
CDR3 DNA: TGCGCCAGCAGGGAGGGGGAGGATGAAAAACTGTTTTTT
CDR3 protein: CASREGEDEKLFF

J gene: TRBJ2-1
clone size: .
D gene: TRBD1
V gene: TRBV6-5
CDR3 length: 15
CDR3 DNA: TGTGCCAGCAGTTTAGGACAGGGACTGTACAATGAGCAGTTCTTC
CDR3 protein: CASSLGQGLYNEQFF

J gene: TRBJ1-6
clone size: .
D gene: TRBD1
V gene: TRBV5-1
CDR3 length: 14
CDR3 DNA: TGCGCCAGCACCCGGGACAGGGGGAATTCACCCCTCCACTTT
CDR3 protein: CASTRDRGNSPLHF

J gene: TRBJ2-5
clone size: .
D gene: .
V gene: TRBV29-1
CDR3 length: 12
CDR3 DNA: TGCAGCGGGGGGGACTCCTGGGGGGCCCAGTACTTC
CDR3 protein: CSGGDSWGAQYF

J gene: TRBJ2-2
clone size: .
D gene: TRBD2
V gene: TRBV27
CDR3 length: 22
CDR3 DNA: TGTGCCAGCAGTTTATTTTATGATTCGGCTAGCGGGGGCCGTTCGAACACCGGGGAGCTGTTTTTT
CDR3 protein: CASSLFYDSASGGRSNTGELFF

J gene: TRBJ2-1
clone size: .
D gene: .
V gene: TRBV5-6
CDR3 length: 17
CDR3 DNA: TGTGCCAGCAGCTTGCGATTTCGGCAGGGCTTTAGGGATGAGCAGTTCTTC
CDR3 protein: CASSLRFRQGFRDEQFF

J gene: TRBJ2-3
clone size: .
D gene: .
V gene: TRBV11-2
CDR3 length: 17
CDR3 DNA: TGTGCCAGCAGCCCGGAGGTGGGCACAGACTACACAGATACGCAGTATTTT
CDR3 protein: CASSPEVGTDYTDTQYF

J gene: TRBJ2-5
clone size: once
D gene: TRBD2
V gene: TRBV2
CDR3 length: 13
CDR3 DNA: TGTGCCAGCAGCCCGGGACTAGAAGAGACCCAGTACTTC
CDR3 protein: CASSPGLEETQYF

J gene: TRBJ1-3
clone size: .
D gene: TRBD1
V gene: TRBV5-8
CDR3 length: 17
CDR3 DNA: TGTGCCAGCAGCTTGGGGACAGGGGGCGGACTTGGAAACACCATATATTTT
CDR3 protein: CASSLGTGGGLGNTIYF

J gene: TRBJ2-5
clone size: .
D gene: .
V gene: TRBV2
CDR3 length: 13
CDR3 DNA: TGTGCCAGCAATGGCTTTGAGGCAGAGACCCAGTACTTC
CDR3 protein: CASNGFEAETQYF

J gene: TRBJ2-1
clone size: .
D gene: .
V gene: TRBV4-1
CDR3 length: 15
CDR3 DNA: TGCGCCAGCAGTTCCGCTAGCCGACCGTACAATGAGCAGTTCTTC
CDR3 protein: CASSSASRPYNEQFF

J gene: TRBJ1-1
clone size: .
D gene: TRBD1
V gene: TRBV27
CDR3 length: 12
CDR3 DNA: TGTGCCAGCAGCTTCACAGGGGGCCAAGCTTTCTTT
CDR3 protein: CASSFTGGQAFF

J gene: TRBJ2-7
clone size: .
D gene: TRBD1
V gene: TRBV27
CDR3 length: 15
CDR3 DNA: TGTGCCAGCAGCGCCGCGACAGGGGGAACCTACGAGCAGTACTTC
CDR3 protein: CASSAATGGTYEQYF

J gene: TRBJ2-7
clone size: .
D gene: TRBD2
V gene: TRBV4-1
CDR3 length: 17
CDR3 DNA: TGCGCCAGCAGCCCGGCGGCTAGCGGGGGGAAAACCTACGAGCAGTACTTC
CDR3 protein: CASSPAASGGKTYEQYF